The source of this TCR beta chain is a study of blood T cell repertoires in COVID-19. This CDR3 contains 14 residues. Germline-derived CDR1 and CDR2 are GTSNPN and SVGIG (reference sequence). Losses at the gene ends were 4 bases for V and 5 bases for J; bases not matched to a gene: 5. During active infection, Seattle patients enrolled and were then monitored through disease. TCRdb's table, derived via immunoSEQ multiplex PCR, lists solely in-frame clones and lacks some. The sample includes 250,000 or so clones, around nine tenths of them seen just once. The rearrangement uses TRBV30 and TRBJ2-5, with 12 bases identical to TRBD2. This TCR was sampled from a man aged 30 to 45 with COVID-19, enrolled during active disease. Sample: peripheral blood. DNA for the CDR3: TGTGCCTGGAATGGGCTAGCGGGGGGGGAGACCCAGTACTTC. It encodes CAWNGLAGGETQYF.